This T cell receptor (beta chain) is drawn from a study of T cell changes during pregnancy in multiple sclerosis. Clones were read by immunoSEQ multiplex PCR, and TCRdb kept only the in-frame ones, dropping some. This sample has under 85,000 clones, with 90% found just once. The sample holds one count of this clone. The junction does not match germline at one end; this may be a read error. CDR3 length equals 14 residues. Germline V gene data show CDR1 as LGHNA and CDR2 as YSLEER. The chain links TRBV4-3 to TRBJ2-2, with D perhaps matching TRBD1 (6 bases). This clonotype originated in a female donor in good health, enrolled as a control in a pregnancy study. The sequencing here drew on peripheral blood, taken after pregnancy. The CDR3 DNA is TGCGCCAGCAGCCCCCACGCCTTAGAGGGGGTGCTGTTTTTT. Encoded protein: CASSPHALEGVLFF.